The clone carrying this TCR beta chain was detected ten times or more. What it recognizes is unknown. From the PCR reads, TCRdb re-called clones with MiXCR. The sample lists over 11,000 clones, less than 25% occurring once. The record originates from a study of metastatic and nonmetastatic thyroid tumors. Study-level findings and limits: A significant increase in TCR beta diversity was reportedly seen in malignant thyroid tumors relative to benign nodules, in blood and tumor.

Patients had received no treatment of any kind before thyroid surgery. V dropped 3 bases and J dropped 5 bases, with 11 bases sitting between them. CDR1 is LGHNA and CDR2 is YSLEER in the germline V gene. The CDR3 spans 14 residues. The sample taken for sequencing was blood. The TCR was taken from a female donor with papillary thyroid cancer or a benign thyroid nodule (not recorded which). Some clones in this sample may be carry-over from other donors' samples. V gene TRBV4-3 combines with J gene TRBJ1-5; TRBD1 is a possible D gene (6 bases). CDR3 DNA: TGCGCCAGCAGCCATTCGAGGGGGTATCAGCCCCAGCATTTT. Its translation is CASSHSRGYQPQHF.